The 13 T cell receptor beta chains below come from one sample, sequenced in a study of T cell repertoires in cytomegalovirus infection. No antigens are known for them. One entry per CDR3 protein results from TCRdb running MiXCR on the reads. The sample lists about 890,000 distinct CDR3 sequences, about a third occurring once. The sample was cultured CD8+ T cells from PBMCs, taken from culture after CMV antigen stimulation. The receptors originated from a human donor in good health (CMV status not recorded). Some clones in this sample may be carry-over from other donors' samples.

This clonotype has more than one count but fewer than ten. The chain has TRBV6-2 or TRBV6-3 and TRBJ2-7; perhaps TRBD1 as D (5 bases). Germline V gene lookup returns CDR1 MNHEY and CDR2 SVGEGT. The V gene lost 2 bases and the J gene lost 3 bases, with 14 bases spanning the gap. CDR3 size: 15 residues. CDR3 in DNA: TGTGCCAGCAGTTACGGGGCCCTCCTATACTACGAGCAGTACGTC. Its translation is CASSYGALLYYEQYV.

V gene TRBV7-3 combines with J gene TRBJ2-1, with 7 bases aligning to TRBD2. V dropped 2 bases and J dropped 9; count of bases not matched to a gene: 7. The germline V gene has CDR1 SGHTA and CDR2 FQGTGA. CDR3 length equals 14 residues. CDR3 bases: TGTGCCAGCAGCTTATTTGGCGGGGGATCTGAGCAGTTCTTC. Translated: CASSLFGGGSEQFF. Together with reference TRBV7-3 and TRBJ2-1, the CDR3 gives the full variable domain: GAGVSQTPSNKVTEKGKYVELRCDPISGHTALYWYRQSLGQGPEFLIYFQGTGAADDSGLPNDRFFAVRPEGSVSTLKIQRTERGDSAVYLCASSLFGGGSEQFFGPGTRLTVL.

The CDR3 spells CASSQDPWDTYEQYF. CDR3 in DNA: TGTGCCAGCAGCCAAGATCCCTGGGACACCTACGAGCAGTACTTC. The chain employs TRBV3-1 and TRBJ2-7; tentatively, D is TRBD1 (6 bases). Germline lookup yields CDR1 LGHDT and CDR2 YNNKEL (reference sequence). The CDR3 extends over 15 amino acids. Deletions cut 0 bases from V and 2 bases from J, with 11 bases between.

The chain couples TRBV3-1 to TRBJ2-2; 12 bases line up with TRBD2. V lost 4 bases to trimming and J lost 0 bases; unmatched junction nucleotides: 6. Looked up from germline, CDR1 is LGHDT and CDR2 is YNNKEL (reference sequence). The CDR3 has 18 amino acids. CDR3 sequence reads: CASSLLTSGGSNTGELFF. DNA for the CDR3: TGTGCCAGCAGCCTTTTGACTAGCGGGGGCTCGAACACCGGGGAGCTGTTTTTT.

This clonotype was seen repeatedly, ten times or more. The rearrangement uses TRBV7-2 and TRBJ2-3; 7 bases align to TRBD1. Germline V gene sequence: CDR1 SGHTA, CDR2 FQGNSA. Trimming removed 3 bases from V and 0 bases from J; junction bases left unmatched: 9. The CDR3 consists of 17 residues. The CDR3 DNA follows: TGTGCCAGCAGCTTTAAGATCGGGACAGAAAGCACAGATACGCAGTATTTT. Its translation: CASSFKIGTESTDTQYF.

This clonotype was seen more than once but under ten times. The chain employs TRBV27 and TRBJ1-2; D ambiguous. V gave up 1 base and J gave up 6 bases, with 6 bases separating them. Per the germline V gene, CDR1 is MNHEY and CDR2 is SMNVEV (reference sequence). The CDR3 is made up of 12 amino acids. The CDR3 here is CASSLYGDGYTF. Written as DNA, the CDR3 is TGTGCCAGCAGTTTATATGGGGATGGCTACACCTTC.

In its sample, this clonotype was seen a few times. The J gene is TRBJ2-7, the V gene TRBV6-5; D remains ambiguous. This CDR3 spans 16 amino acids. V lost 2 bases and J lost 3, with 17 bases in between. Germline V gives CDR1 MNHEY, CDR2 SVGAGI. The CDR3 region has the DNA TGTGCCAGCAGTTACACCAAGGAGTACCTTTTCTACGAGCAGTACTTC. Translated, it gives CASSYTKEYLFYEQYF.

The CDR3 here is CASIDGEKLFF. CDR3 nucleotide sequence: TGTGCCAGCATCGACGGTGAAAAACTGTTTTTT. The chain recombines TRBV6-1 with TRBJ1-4; D is unresolved. The germline V gene encodes CDR1 MNHNS and CDR2 SASEGT. The ends were cut back, 7 bases at V and 7 bases at J, with 7 bases in the middle. The CDR3 length is 11 residues.

J is TRBJ1-1 and V is TRBV19; tentative D call: TRBD1 (6 bases). The germline V gene encodes CDR1 LNHDA and CDR2 SQIVND (reference sequence). Trimming removed 6 bases at V and 3 bases at J, with 14 bases between. The CDR3 runs 14 residues. The CDR3 coding sequence is TGTGCCAGTAGCCCTGGTTGGGGGCACACTGAAGCTTTCTTT. Protein: CASSPGWGHTEAFF.

V and J are TRBV13 and TRBJ2-4; the match to TRBD1 covers 7 bases. Germline V CDR1 and CDR2: PRHDT, FYEKMQ (reference sequence). Trimming took 0 bases from V and 11 from J; bases not matched to a gene: 7. The CDR3 sequence is 14 residues long. DNA for the CDR3: TGTGCCAGCAGCTTAGGTCTGGGACAGATCGTTCAGTACTTC. Residues: CASSLGLGQIVQYF.

This clonotype came up a few times. This chain links TRBV12-3 or TRBV12-4 with TRBJ2-2; 8 bases fit TRBD2. The CDR3 is 14 amino acids. The V segment lost 4 bases and the J segment 6 bases; nucleotides outside the gene matches: 4. The DNA for the CDR3 is TGTGCCAGCAGTTGGACTAGCTTGGCCGGGGAGCTGTTTTTT. This codes for CASSWTSLAGELFF.

This clonotype has more than one count but fewer than ten. The rearrangement links TRBV24-1 to TRBJ1-1, with D tentatively TRBD1 (5 bases). CDR1 and CDR2 (germline): KGHDR, SFDVKD. CDR3 size: 14 residues. With 6 bases removed from V and 6 bases from J, the gap between germline ends came to 16 bases. This chain's CDR3 is CATSSVGQGAEAFF. The CDR3 DNA follows: TGTGCCACCAGTTCCGTGGGGCAGGGAGCTGAAGCTTTCTTT.

This clonotype was seen more than once but under ten times. The chain carries TRBV27 and TRBJ2-5, with D perhaps being TRBD1 or TRBD2 (5 bases each). The germline V gene encodes CDR1 MNHEY and CDR2 SMNVEV (reference sequence). The V end was cut by 7 bases, the J end by 7 bases, with 13 bases between. The length of the CDR3 is 12 residues. The CDR3 DNA reads as TGTGCCAGCACCTTTGGGGACGGGACCCAGTACTTC. This encodes CASTFGDGTQYF.